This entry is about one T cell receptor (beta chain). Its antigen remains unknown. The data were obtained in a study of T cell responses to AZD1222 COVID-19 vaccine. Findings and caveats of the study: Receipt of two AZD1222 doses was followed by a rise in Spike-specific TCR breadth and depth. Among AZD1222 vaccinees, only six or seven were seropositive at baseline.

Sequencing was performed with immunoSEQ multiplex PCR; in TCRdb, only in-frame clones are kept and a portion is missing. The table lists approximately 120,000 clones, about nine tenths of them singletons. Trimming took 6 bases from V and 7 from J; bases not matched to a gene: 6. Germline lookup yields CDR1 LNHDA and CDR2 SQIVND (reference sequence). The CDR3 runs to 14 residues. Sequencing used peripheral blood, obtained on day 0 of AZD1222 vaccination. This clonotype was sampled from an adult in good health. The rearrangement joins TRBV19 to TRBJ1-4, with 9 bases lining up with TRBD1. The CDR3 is CASSDRGGSEKLFF. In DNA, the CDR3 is TGTGCCAGTAGCGACAGGGGGGGAAGTGAAAAACTGTTTTTT.